This TCR beta chain originates from a study of lymphopenia after photon versus proton radiotherapy (dated by TCRdb to the late 2010s). With respect to the entire study: Photon and proton radiation therapy were compared by the study for their immunological effects in patients with gastrointestinal tumors who developed high-grade lymphopenia. The cohort comprised about 22 patients with gastrointestinal tumors who received either photon or proton therapy and then developed lymphopenia. The goal of the study was to characterize the differences between the two radiation modalities in how they affect the immune system. Study-level results and caveats: Relative stability during treatment was observed in proton-treated patients, whereas loss of naive T cells and TCR diversity and gain of effector/memory populations were observed in photon-treated patients. Once the lymphocyte count had reached its nadir, the repertoires of photon-treated patients showed oligoclonal expansion, particularly of CD8+ Temra cells, and this expansion drove the decline in diversity. Across the cohort, a larger post-nadir drop in TCR diversity was inversely correlated with overall survival time among patients who died. The authors looked at the survival association only in patients who died, and they framed better survival with proton therapy as a possibility rather than a demonstrated result.

With respect to this clone: Its recognized antigen is unknown. No much larger clone is present one base from it, and per-base qualities are unavailable.

V lost 0 bases and J lost 5 bases; the stretch between them is 5 bases long. There are 12 amino acids in the CDR3, from cysteine to phenylalanine inclusive. Just the 36-base CDR3 DNA is kept, in frame starting at base 1. Library generation was performed with the immunoSEQ multiplex PCR assay. T cell repertoires were profiled with deep sequencing of rearranged TCR beta loci together with multiparametric flow cytometry. The table was pulled from immuneACCESS by TCRdb, which kept in-frame rearrangements only. Such tables lose some clones; where checked, under half of the loss comes from unresolved V genes, and the rest has no known cause. For this sample there are roughly 25,000 clones; more than 80% appear just once. In total, the top ten clones hold around 5% of the sample.

The sequence was collected from a man aged 25 to 45 with gastric cancer. Here the sequenced sample was peripheral blood, taken from a patient treated with photon-based radiotherapy. The chain joins TRBV5-3 to TRBJ2-5; the D gene identity is not certain. TRBV5-3 is an ORF, with its function uncertain. The DNA sequence follows: TGTGCCAGAAGCTTGGTAGGGGAGACCCAGTACTTC. Its protein reads: CARSLVGETQYF.